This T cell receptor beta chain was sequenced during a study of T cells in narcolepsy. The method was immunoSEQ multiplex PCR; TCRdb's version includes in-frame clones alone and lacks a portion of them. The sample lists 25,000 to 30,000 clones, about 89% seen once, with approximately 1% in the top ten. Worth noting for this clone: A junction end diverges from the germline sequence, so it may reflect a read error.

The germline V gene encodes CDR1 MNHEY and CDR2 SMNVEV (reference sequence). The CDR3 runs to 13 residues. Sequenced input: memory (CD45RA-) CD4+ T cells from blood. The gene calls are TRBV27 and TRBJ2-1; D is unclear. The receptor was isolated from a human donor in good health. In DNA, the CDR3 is TGTGCCAGCAGTTCACAGCTTGCGGATGAGCGGTTCTTC. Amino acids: CASSSQLADERFF.